One and the same sample provided the 6 T cell receptor beta chains below, sequenced in a study of beta chain features in type 1 diabetes. TCRB transcripts that were expressed got sequenced, as all of the isolated RNA had been reverse transcribed. The repertoire was sequenced with immunoSEQ multiplex PCR; TCRdb's copy has only in-frame clones and lacks some. The data hold 620,000 or so clones, with roughly 16% observed a single time. Sequencing was done on a sample of naive CD4+ T cells from blood. All receptors derive from a man aged 18-30 years in good health.

The rearrangement links TRBV6-5 to TRBJ1-2; the match to TRBD1 covers 8 bases. Germline V gives CDR1 MNHEY, CDR2 SVGAGI. This CDR3 contains 15 residues. Losses at the gene ends were 5 bases for V and 4 bases for J; bases not matched to a gene: 9. The CDR3 DNA sequence: TGTGCCAGCAGTCTTGGGACAGGCCTCAGCTATGGCTACACCTTC. The encoded protein is CASSLGTGLSYGYTF.

Notes on this clone: The same CDR3 also results from other DNA sequences found in this sample. The chain uses TRBV15 and TRBJ2-7; D gene uncertain. The V gene lost 0 bases and the J gene lost 3 bases, with 6 bases spanning the gap. The CDR3 sequence is 13 residues long. CDR1 LNHNV and CDR2 YYDKDF come from the germline V gene (reference sequence). CDR3 coding DNA: TGTGCCACCAGCAGAGATCTGGGCTACGAGCAGTACTTC. It is translated as CATSRDLGYEQYF. The whole variable domain, filled in from reference TRBV15 and TRBJ2-7, reads DAMVIQNPRYQVTQFGKPVTLSCSQTLNHNVMYWYQQKSSQAPKLLFHYYDKDFNNEADTPDNFQSRRPNTSFCFLDIRSPGLGDTAMYLCATSRDLGYEQYFGPGTRLTVT.

The chain joins TRBV5-1 to TRBJ2-3; possible D gene TRBD1, 5 bases. The CDR3 contains 14 residues. Per the germline V gene, CDR1 is SGHRS and CDR2 is YFSETQ. The ends were cut back, 2 bases at V and 2 bases at J, with 9 bases in the middle. This chain's CDR3 is CASSFQGSTDTQYF. For the CDR3, the DNA is TGCGCCAGCAGCTTTCAGGGTTCCACAGATACGCAGTATTTT.

The gene calls are TRBV6-6 and TRBJ2-7; D gene ambiguous. V was shortened by 3 bases and J by 4 bases, with 13 bases between the two germline ends. The CDR3 spans 14 residues. The germline gives CDR1 MNHNY, CDR2 SVGAGI (reference sequence). The CDR3 nucleotides are TGTGCCAGCAGTTATCTGGTACAGTCATACGAGCAGTACTTC. This translates into CASSYLVQSYEQYF.

This chain joins TRBV7-9 and TRBJ2-7; D unresolved. CDR3 length: 12 amino acids. V gave up 3 bases and J gave up 6 bases, with 9 bases separating them. CDR1 is SEHNR and CDR2 is FQNEAQ in the germline V gene (reference sequence). In DNA, the CDR3 is TGTGCCAGCAGCTTTGAGGCAGGCGAGCAGTACTTC. This codes for CASSFEAGEQYF.

This chain joins TRBV19 and TRBJ2-1, with 8 bases matching TRBD1. Germline trimming cut 4 bases from V and 5 bases from J; bases unmatched to any gene: 7. CDR1 and CDR2 (germline): LNHDA, SQIVND (reference sequence). CDR3 length equals 15 residues. The CDR3 protein is CASSTSGTGDNEQFF. The CDR3 coding sequence is TGTGCCAGTAGTACCTCCGGGACAGGAGACAATGAGCAGTTCTTC.